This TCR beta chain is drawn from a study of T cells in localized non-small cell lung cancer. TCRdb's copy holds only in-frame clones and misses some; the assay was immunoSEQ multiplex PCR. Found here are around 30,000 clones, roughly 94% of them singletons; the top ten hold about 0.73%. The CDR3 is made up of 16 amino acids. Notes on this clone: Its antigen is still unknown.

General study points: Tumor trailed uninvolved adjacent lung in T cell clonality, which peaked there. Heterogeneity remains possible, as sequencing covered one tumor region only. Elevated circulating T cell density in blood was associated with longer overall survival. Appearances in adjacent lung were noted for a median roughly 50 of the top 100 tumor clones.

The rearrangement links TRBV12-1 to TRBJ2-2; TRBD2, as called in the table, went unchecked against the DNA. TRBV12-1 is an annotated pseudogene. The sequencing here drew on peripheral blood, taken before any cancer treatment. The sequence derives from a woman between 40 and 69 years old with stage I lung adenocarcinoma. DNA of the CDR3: TGTGCCAGCAGCCTGACTAGCGGGAGAAGCACCGGGGAGCTGTTTTTT. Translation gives CASSLTSGRSTGELFF.